This T cell receptor (beta chain) was captured by sequencing in a study of blood T cell repertoires in COVID-19. Study information: Whether acute or convalescent, the COVID-19 samples came from the United States, Italy and Spain. Sample material is recorded as cDNA or gDNA derived from T cells, B-cell-depleted T cells, or PBMCs.

Authors' analysis steps: Estimation of nucleated cell counts was performed using reference gene primer amplification. Here immunoSEQ multiplex PCR was the method, and the copy in TCRdb shows in-frame clones only, minus some. For V, J and clone size, that table is used; D and trimming come from the DNA. The sample lists roughly 70,000 clones, 80% to 95% occurring once. Germline CDR1 reads SGHRS; CDR2 reads YFSETQ. V was pared by 4 bases and J by 5 bases, with 14 bases of the junction left unmatched. CDR3 length: 16 amino acids. Sample: peripheral blood. This clonotype was sampled from a human donor with active COVID-19. The donor label of this sample is uncertain. The chain links TRBV5-1 to TRBJ2-5; 7 bases are shared with TRBD2. CDR3 bases: TGCGCCAGCAGCACCATCAGCGGGATGAAGGGGGAGACCCAGTACTTC. As protein: CASSTISGMKGETQYF.